Here is one T cell receptor beta chain with its context. The clone's antigen remains unknown. No clone much larger than this one lies a single base away; base qualities are absent. From cysteine to phenylalanine, the CDR3 is 16 amino acids long. The CDR3 DNA has 48 bases and is translated from base 1. At the junction V is shortened by 5 bases and J by 6 bases; bases outside the gene matches: 13. The data were taken from a study of shared clonotypes between healthy human individuals (dated by TCRdb to the early 2020s). Concerning the study at large: Two women and a few men aged 18 to 49 years were included in the cohort. For each donor, CD4 naive and CD4 memory were each given three plates, CD8 naive was given two plates, and CD8 memory was given one plate. To estimate repertoire size and how much clonotypes are shared between individuals, the study performed deep sequencing of blood TCR repertoires from 4 to 6 healthy adults. To increase sequencing depth and limit assay-specific biases, different laboratories used diverse techniques to prepare libraries and sequence TCR repertoires. Between about 0.8 and 9 billion PBMCs per donor were obtained by leukapheresis. The study at large found these results: Compared with non-shared clonotypes, the clonotypes found in all four sorted-subset donors had higher generation probabilities. Even with the large sequencing depth, rarefaction of the sorted-subset datasets indicated that sequencing was incomplete. Across a few donors, roughly 5% of naive CD4, approximately 3.6% of naive CD8, under 2.5% of memory CD4, and approximately 0.4% of memory CD8 clonotypes were shared. Sampling was restricted to blood, and TCR repertoires in tissues likely differ from the TCR repertoires found in blood. Pairwise subsampling led to the expectation that sequencing depth would affect the degree of clonotype sharing among donors. The genetic and exposure-history diversity represented was limited by the small number of donors. Naive subsets generally had larger estimated clonotype richness than memory subsets did.

Using the deep immunoSEQ assay, multiplex PCR amplified TCR CDR3 regions from genomic DNA. Genomic DNA extracted from each cell subset was distributed evenly over all wells of several immunoSEQ 96-well plates, and each plate served as one replicate. Each replicate PCR for sorted subsets received 150 to 250 ng genomic DNA, equal to 28,000 or so T cell genomes. Purified libraries were quantified with a Qubit 3.0 fluorometer, sized on a Bioanalyzer 2100, and re-quantified with the KAPA Library Quantification kit. Each immunoSEQ 96-well plate was sequenced on its own single-read 150-cycle Illumina NextSeq 550 flow cell. In the original analysis: Because the immunoSEQ output held only junctional sequences and lacked quality scores, the filtering could not match the filtering applied to full-length reads. Sequences were annotated with PyIR, a Python wrapper for IgBLAST v1.9, and V/J genes and CDR3 were assigned using IMGT germline references. Reads were removed for weak V/J assignments (E-value above 1e-6), missing CDR3, stop codons, out-of-frame junctions, or ambiguous translated residues. V3J clonotypes were defined by identical inferred V gene, J gene, and CDR3 amino acid sequence. Percentage overlap between repertoires was computed as shared unique clonotypes divided by the size of the smaller repertoire. Three approaches were used to assess repertoire richness: RTK rarefaction, the Chao1 estimator, and Recon v2.1 estimates of unobserved clonotypes. For all TCRbeta clonotypes obtained by the gDNA method from a few donors, generation probabilities were computed with OLGA. The clones in this table, taken by TCRdb from immuneACCESS, are in-frame only. Not every clone is retained; where verified, under half of the shortfall comes from an unresolved V gene, and the cause of the rest is unknown. V and J calls and clone size are those listed in that table; D and trimming were worked out from the DNA. For this sample there are about 650,000 clones; less than 97% appear just once. The ten largest clones add up to 0.11% of the sample.

CD8 naive samples were CD45RO-negative cells positively selected for CCR7, giving a CD45RA+CCR7+ population that excluded TemRA cells. The donors were healthy, HIV-negative adults who had no recently reported acute infections or vaccinations. Every donor was a Caucasian adult residing in Nashville, Tennessee, USA. Blood was collected by leukapheresis, and PBMCs were isolated by Ficoll-Histopaque density gradient centrifugation and then cryopreserved in liquid nitrogen vapor phase. Analytical flow cytometry was used to check the purity and quantity of every magnetically sorted T cell population. Genomic DNA was isolated from each sorted fraction and quantified by UV absorbance on a Nanodrop 2000c.

Sequences were obtained from naive CD8+ T cells sorted from blood. What the cell subset or site label conveys for this sample: CD45RA+CCR7+. The source is a young woman in good health. The chain uses TRBV6-7 and TRBJ2-7; a stretch of 10 junction bases matches TRBD2. TRBV6-7 belongs to the ORF category, with a function that is uncertain. DNA sequence: TGTGCCAGCAGTCCCCTACTCGCTCTAGCGGGAGCCGAGCAGTACTTC. Its protein reads: CASSPLLALAGAEQYF.